These 13 T cell receptor beta chains share one sample of origin, sequenced in a study of persistence of HIV-infected CD4 T cells. This was the immunoSEQ version 4 assay in survey mode. TCRdb keeps only in-frame clones here, not all; method: immunoSEQ multiplex PCR. The data show roughly 28,000 clones, around four fifths seen once. The stimulus was lysate of CMV-infected fibroblasts, around 10 ug/mL. Memory cells lacking CD40L and CD69 with high CD45RO were sorted. These TCRs' antigens remain unknown. The specimen was CD4+ T cells sorted from PBMCs after approximately 19-hour stimulation, collected from a patient who received antiretroviral therapy. These receptors originate from an adult woman with HIV who was CMV-seropositive.

Only one count was recorded for this clone. V and J are TRBV4-1 and TRBJ2-1, with D unresolved. The CDR3 loop spans 15 amino acids. CDR1 and CDR2 from the germline V gene are MGHRA and YSYEKL. Trimming took 0 bases from V and 3 from J, leaving 9 bases between them. This CDR3 is CASSQDFSSYNEQFF. The CDR3 bases are TGCGCCAGCAGCCAAGATTTCAGCAGCTACAATGAGCAGTTCTTC.

J is TRBJ2-6 and V is TRBV7-8; 13 bases are a match to TRBD2. This CDR3 contains 19 residues. The germline V gene encodes CDR1 SGHVS and CDR2 FQNEAQ. J lost 2 bases, V lost 2 bases, and 6 bases had no gene match. This chain's CDR3 is CASSLMTSGGNPGANVLTF. The CDR3 DNA reads as TGTGCCAGCAGCTTAATGACTAGCGGGGGGAATCCTGGGGCCAACGTCCTGACTTTC.

The chain recombines TRBV19 with TRBJ2-7; D tentatively reads TRBD1 or TRBD2 (5 bases each). Deletions cut 2 bases from V and 3 bases from J, with 14 bases between. The CDR3 covers 15 residues. Germline assignment: CDR1 LNHDA and CDR2 SQIVND (reference sequence). The CDR3 DNA follows: TGTGCCAGTAGTATATCCGGGACGGGGATCTACGAGCAGTACTTC. This codes for CASSISGTGIYEQYF.

The V call is TRBV5-5, the J call TRBJ2-2; D is uncertain. Germline V lookup: CDR1 SGHKS, CDR2 YYEKEE (reference sequence). There are 11 residues in the CDR3. V was shortened by 4 bases and J by 6 bases, with 4 bases between the two germline ends. The CDR3 spells CASSLSGELFF. The DNA for the CDR3 is TGTGCCAGCAGCCTTTCCGGGGAGCTGTTTTTT.

This clone was observed a few times. The genes are TRBV5-8 and TRBJ1-1, with unresolved D. Trimming took off 0 bases at V and 11 bases at J, with 14 bases between the two ends. This CDR3 region has 13 residues. Germline V gene sequence: CDR1 SGHTS, CDR2 YDEGEE. The CDR3: CASSLDGRFEAFF. CDR3 DNA: TGTGCCAGCAGCTTGGATGGCAGGTTCGAGGCTTTCTTT.

J is TRBJ1-1 and V is TRBV30; no firm D call. Germline CDR1 GTSNPN, CDR2 SVGIG (reference sequence). The V and J ends lost 2 bases and 0 bases respectively, with 10 bases between them. The CDR3 consists of 14 residues. CDR3 region: CAWSSRPMNTEAFF. DNA of the CDR3: TGTGCCTGGAGTTCCCGTCCAATGAACACTGAAGCTTTCTTT. Variable domain in full (rest from reference TRBV30 and TRBJ1-1): SQTIHQWPATLVQPVGSPLSLECTVEGTSNPNLYWYRQAAGRGLQLLFYSVGIGQISSEVPQNLSASRPQDRQFILSSKKLLLSDSGFYLCAWSSRPMNTEAFFGQGTRLTVV.

The chain has TRBV18 and TRBJ1-5, with D hard to call. Trimming removed 6 bases from V and 1 base from J, with 13 bases in between. There are 15 residues in the CDR3. Germline V gives CDR1 KGHSH, CDR2 LQKENI. CDR3 sequence reads: CASSSLGGSNQPQHF. As DNA, the CDR3 is TGTGCCAGCTCCTCCCTTGGAGGGAGCAATCAGCCCCAGCATTTT. Filled out from reference TRBV18 and TRBJ1-5, the complete variable domain reads NAGVMQNPRHLVRRRGQEARLRCSPMKGHSHVYWYRQLPEEGLKFMVYLQKENIIDESGMPKERFSAEFPKEGPSILRIQQVVRGDSAAYFCASSSLGGSNQPQHFGDGTRLSIL.

The chain combines TRBV10-3 with TRBJ1-1; TRBD1 might be the D (6 bases). Germline CDR1 and CDR2: ENHRY and SYGVKD. The V and J ends lost 3 bases and 4 bases respectively, with 18 bases between them. The CDR3 consists of 16 residues. CDR3 in DNA: TGTGCCATCAGTGATTCAGGGGAATTAAGAACCACTGAAGCTTTCTTT. It specifies CAISDSGELRTTEAFF.

The chain joins TRBV15 to TRBJ2-7; possibly TRBD1 or TRBD2 for D (5 bases each). V shed 0 bases and J shed 4 bases, with 10 bases lying between them. From germline, CDR1 is LNHNV and CDR2 YYDKDF (reference sequence). This CDR3 is built from 14 residues. DNA of the CDR3: TGTGCCACCAGCAGAGATATTGGGGGTTACGAGCAGTACGTC. It translates to CATSRDIGGYEQYV.

This clone was found a few times. This chain joins TRBV20-1 and TRBJ1-6; TRBD1 aligns across 8 bases. The germline CDR1 and CDR2 sequences are DFQATT and SNEGSKA (reference sequence). This CDR3 has 13 residues. Trimming at V came to 6 bases and at J to 10 bases, leaving 8 bases not matched to a gene. CDR3 sequence: CSASGQGGSPLHF. CDR3 DNA: TGCAGTGCCAGTGGACAGGGAGGATCACCCCTCCACTTT.

The V and J genes are TRBV18 and TRBJ1-6; D unresolved. Trimming took off 3 bases at V and 6 bases at J, with 15 bases between the two ends. Germline V gene sequence: CDR1 KGHSH, CDR2 LQKENI. The CDR3 is 16 amino acids. CDR3 loop: CASSPPASSGNSPLHF. CDR3 sequence (DNA): TGTGCCAGCTCACCCCCGGCCAGCTCGGGTAATTCACCCCTCCACTTT.

In its sample, this clone was seen a few times. The gene calls are TRBV19 and TRBJ2-2; D unresolved. Deletions cut 10 bases from V and 2 bases from J, with 14 bases between. Germline CDR1 and CDR2: LNHDA and SQIVND (reference sequence). This CDR3 comprises 14 residues. This CDR3 reads CAMSETRNTGELFF. The CDR3, as DNA: TGTGCCATGAGTGAAACCCGTAACACCGGGGAGCTGTTTTTT.

The gene calls are TRBV5-6 and TRBJ1-2; no definite D call. The germline CDR1 and CDR2 sequences are SGHDT and YYEEEE. The CDR3 consists of 19 residues. Trimming removed 0 bases at V and 0 bases at J, with 21 bases between. The CDR3 sequence: CASSLESLFGPRANYGYTF. CDR3 DNA: TGTGCCAGCAGCTTGGAATCTCTTTTTGGGCCACGGGCTAACTATGGCTACACCTTC.